Each of the 21 T cell receptor beta chains below was sequenced from the same sample in a study of blood T cells in healthy people across ages. Alongside a J-beta primer mix, a sample-barcoded 5' primer served in a second PCR lasting about 7 to 11 cycles. One entry per CDR3 protein, called by TCRdb with MiXCR from the 5' RACE reads. The table lists roughly 790,000 distinct CDR3 sequences, roughly 47% of them singletons. The source material was blood. All receptors come from a woman aged 55-70 years in good health.

The genes are TRBV20-1 and TRBJ2-2, with 8 nucleotides matching TRBD2. This CDR3 spans 16 amino acids. The V gene end was trimmed by 6 bases and the J gene end by 5 bases; junction bases not matched to a gene: 14. The V gene's germline CDR1 is DFQATT and CDR2 SNEGSKA (reference sequence). CDR3 sequence (DNA): TGCAGTGCGAAGGATCGGCCGGGAGGGAGGACCGGGGAGCTGTTTTTT. It specifies CSAKDRPGGRTGELFF.

Regarding this clonotype: A read error may be the cause here, since a much bigger clone is one base away. The chain couples TRBV29-1 to TRBJ2-5; TRBD2 agrees at 8 bases. The CDR3 has 13 amino acids. Germline V lookup: CDR1 SQVTM, CDR2 ANQGSEA. CDR3 DNA sequence: TGCAGCGGTGAAGACCGGGGGGGAGAGACCCAGTACTTC. Residues: CSGEDRGGETQYF.

This clonotype was seen ten or more times. V and J are TRBV3-1 and TRBJ2-1, with 7 bases matching TRBD2. This CDR3 region has 14 residues. V lost 8 bases to trimming and J lost 5 bases; unmatched junction nucleotides: 9. CDR1 is LGHDT and CDR2 is YNNKEL in the germline V gene (reference sequence). CDR3 nucleotide sequence: TGTGCCAGCCTCCTCTCTAGCGGCCACAATGAGCAGTTCTTC. Residues: CASLLSSGHNEQFF.

The genes are TRBV20-1 and TRBJ1-2; 9 bases are a match to TRBD1. The CDR3 consists of 14 residues. Germline values: CDR1 DFQATT, CDR2 SNEGSKA (reference sequence). The V and J ends lost 5 bases and 6 bases, in that order; junction bases with no gene match: 10. CDR3 nucleotides: TGCAGTGCTGGAACGGGACAGGGTTACGATGGCTACACCTTC. It specifies CSAGTGQGYDGYTF.

The chain recombines TRBV7-2 with TRBJ1-2; D perhaps matches TRBD1 (6 bases). The CDR3 contains 15 residues. V dropped 1 base and J dropped 6 bases, with 15 bases sitting between them. Looked up from germline, CDR1 is SGHTA and CDR2 is FQGNSA. DNA of the CDR3: TGTGCCAGCAGCTTAGACCCCGGACAGCTAGATGGCTACACCTTC. It is translated as CASSLDPGQLDGYTF.

The gene calls are TRBV10-2 and TRBJ2-7, with TRBD2 identical over 13 bases. CDR1 and CDR2 from the germline V gene are WSHSY and SAAADI. This CDR3 has 15 residues. The V gene end was trimmed by 7 bases and the J gene end by 0 bases; junction bases not matched to a gene: 3. The CDR3 DNA reads as TGCGCCAGCACCCGACTAGCGGGGGGCTCCTACGAGCAGTACTTC. Translated: CASTRLAGGSYEQYF.

The sample holds many counts of this clonotype. The chain recombines TRBV10-3 with TRBJ2-1, with 11 nucleotides matching TRBD2. The junction had 5 bases not matched to a gene; V was cut back by 0 bases and J by 1 base. The CDR3 loop spans 18 amino acids. Germline CDR1 ENHRY, CDR2 SYGVKD. This CDR3 reads CAISESSLAGGSYNEQFF. The DNA for the CDR3 is TGTGCCATCAGTGAGTCTAGCCTAGCGGGAGGTTCCTACAATGAGCAGTTCTTC.

The sample holds one count of this clonotype. This may arise from a read error, as a much more abundant clone is one base away. The V and J genes are TRBV11-2 and TRBJ2-5; D unclear. The J call may not be correct, given that the DNA end is closer to TRBJ2-1. The CDR3 is 16 residues long. CDR1 is SGHAT and CDR2 is FQNNGV in the germline V gene. Here the CDR3 reads CASSASPALYQETQFF. The CDR3 DNA reads TGTGCCAGCAGCGCCTCCCCGGCCCTGTACCAAGAGACCCAGTTCTTC.

Turning to this clonotype: This clone may be a read error of a much larger clone one base away. V usage is TRBV29-1 and J usage is TRBJ2-3; D may match TRBD1 or TRBD2 (5 bases each). The CDR3 is made up of 13 amino acids. Germline CDR1 SQVTM, CDR2 ANQGSEA. V lost 6 bases, J lost 5 bases, and 15 bases lay in between. This chain's CDR3 is CSVWGPGLDTQYF. Here the CDR3 DNA reads TGCAGCGTGTGGGGACCGGGTTTAGATACGCAGTATTTT.

Concerning this clonotype itself: This may be a read error, as it is one base from a much larger clone. The V gene is TRBV9, the J gene TRBJ2-1; D is perhaps TRBD2 (5 bases). The length of the CDR3 is 13 residues. Germline values: CDR1 SGDLS, CDR2 YYNGEE. V was cut by 10 bases and J by 4 bases, with 15 bases left in between. The CDR3 is CAGKSRAYNEQFF. The CDR3 coding sequence is TGTGCCGGCAAATCGAGGGCTTACAATGAGCAGTTCTTC.

As regards this clonotype: A junction boundary mismatches the germline segment, possibly from a read error. The gene calls are TRBV27 and TRBJ2-5, with 10 bases identical to TRBD2. This CDR3 has 16 residues. Germline CDR1 MNHEY, CDR2 SMNVEV (reference sequence). CDR3 nucleotides: TGTGCCGGCAGTTTATCGCCCAGCGGGGGGGTAGAGACCCAGTACTTC. Protein: CAGSLSPSGGVETQYF.

The chain joins TRBV4-2 to TRBJ1-5, with 8 positions matching TRBD1. The CDR3 has 15 residues. Germline CDR1 reads LGHNA; CDR2 reads YNFKEQ. Trimming cost V 1 base and J 4 bases; bases outside gene matches: 3. CDR3 bases: TGTGCCAGCAGCCAAGGAGGGACAGGTAATCAGCCCCAGCATTTT. It is translated as CASSQGGTGNQPQHF.

The chain is built from TRBV20-1 and TRBJ1-4; D ambiguous. The CDR3 is made up of 12 amino acids. Germline loops: CDR1 DFQATT, CDR2 SNEGSKA (reference sequence). Between the trimmed V and J ends, which lost 1 base and 8 bases, there was a span of 8 bases. The CDR3 bases are TGCAGTGCTAGAGTAGAGACAGAAAAACTGTTTTTT. Amino acid sequence: CSARVETEKLFF.

The rearrangement links TRBV18 to TRBJ2-1, with 7 positions matching TRBD1. The end of the DNA is better explained by TRBJ2-7, so the J call may be wrong. Germline V gene sequence: CDR1 KGHSH, CDR2 LQKENI. The CDR3 loop spans 16 amino acids. CDR3 bases: TGTGCCAGCTCACACAGACAGGGAGACTCCTACAATGAGCAGTACTTC. This gives the protein CASSHRQGDSYNEQYF.

The chain combines TRBV5-1 with TRBJ2-5; the match to TRBD2 covers 7 bases. The DNA end favors TRBJ2-7, so the J call may be wrong. Germline loops: CDR1 SGHRS, CDR2 YFSETQ. This CDR3 is 14 amino acids long. The CDR3 here is CASSSGGSVHEQYF. CDR3 nucleotides: TGCGCCAGCAGCTCCGGCGGGAGTGTCCACGAGCAGTACTTC.

A note on this clonotype: A single base separates this from a much larger clone, so it may be a read error. In DNA form, the CDR3 reads TGTGCCAGCAGCCGGAGTGACGGGACCGTCTACGGGCAGTACTTC. Its translation: CASSRSDGTVYGQYF. This chain uses TRBV7-9 with TRBJ2-7, with D perhaps assigned TRBD1 or TRBD2 (5 bases each). CDR3 length: 15 residues. Looked up from germline, CDR1 is SEHNR and CDR2 is FQNEAQ (reference sequence).

The chain is built from TRBV3-1 and TRBJ2-1; D gene uncertain. V lost 4 bases and J lost 0, with 10 bases in between. The CDR3 consists of 15 residues. Germline V gene lookup returns CDR1 LGHDT and CDR2 YNNKEL (reference sequence). DNA of the CDR3: TGTGCCAGCAGCCTCAGCTACAACTCCTACAATGAGCAGTTCTTC. Translated: CASSLSYNSYNEQFF.

The V gene is TRBV28, the J gene TRBJ1-3, with 7 bases lining up with TRBD1. The V and J ends lost 4 bases and 2 bases, in that order; junction bases with no gene match: 8. Germline values: CDR1 MDHEN, CDR2 SYDVKM. The CDR3 spans 16 residues. The CDR3, as DNA: TGTGCCAGCAGTTCGTCGGGACAGCACCCTGGAAACACCATATATTTT. Protein: CASSSSGQHPGNTIYF.

The J gene is TRBJ2-4, the V gene TRBV5-1; 11 bases agree with TRBD1. The DNA end lines up better with TRBJ2-7; the J call may be wrong. The CDR3 covers 14 residues. Germline assignment: CDR1 SGHRS and CDR2 YFSETQ. For the CDR3, the DNA is TGCGCCAGCAGCAGGGGACAGGGGGAAGACGAGCAGTACTTC. It specifies CASSRGQGEDEQYF.

The chain couples TRBV15 to TRBJ2-3; TRBD2 matches at 11 bases. V trimming: 2 bases; J trimming: 0 bases; junction bases outside the gene matches: 7. The CDR3 contains 18 residues. From germline, CDR1 is LNHNV and CDR2 YYDKDF (reference sequence). Here the CDR3 DNA reads TGTGCCACCAGCAGATCGCATCCTAGCGGGGGGAGCACAGATACGCAGTATTTT. Encoded protein: CATSRSHPSGGSTDTQYF.

This clonotype has just a few counts. This chain uses TRBV18 with TRBJ2-7; 7 positions agree with TRBD1. With V trimmed by 3 bases and J by 7 bases, 6 bases remained unmatched. Germline CDR1 reads KGHSH; CDR2 reads LQKENI. There are 13 residues in the CDR3. CDR3 coding DNA: TGTGCCAGCTCACCCCGACAGGGCCATGAGCAGTACTTC. Its protein is CASSPRQGHEQYF.